This T cell receptor (beta chain) was documented in a study of blood T cell repertoires in COVID-19. Germline CDR1 and CDR2: SGHAT and FQNNGV. With 5 bases clipped from V and 9 bases from J, the junction kept 14 bases outside the gene matches. This CDR3 has 15 residues. In the authors' methods: Cell counts per sample came from amplifying reference gene primers. TCRdb's table, derived via immunoSEQ multiplex PCR, lists solely in-frame clones and lacks some. V and J calls and clone size are given by that table; D and trimming were obtained from the DNA. The profile shows roughly 230,000 clones, 70% to 90% of them singletons.

The chain employs TRBV11-2 and TRBJ2-7, with TRBD1 identical over 9 bases. This sequence was found in a man in his fifties with COVID-19, enrolled during active disease. The specimen was peripheral blood. The CDR3: CASSPLDRGIRGQYF. In DNA, the CDR3 is TGTGCCAGCAGCCCCCTGGACAGGGGTATACGTGGGCAGTACTTC. Looking up the rest from reference TRBV11-2 and TRBJ2-7 gives the full variable domain: EAGVAQSPRYKIIEKRQSVAFWCNPISGHATLYWYQQILGQGPKLLIQFQNNGVVDDSQLPKDRFSAERLKGVDSTLKIQPAKLEDSAVYLCASSPLDRGIRGQYFGPGTRLTVT.